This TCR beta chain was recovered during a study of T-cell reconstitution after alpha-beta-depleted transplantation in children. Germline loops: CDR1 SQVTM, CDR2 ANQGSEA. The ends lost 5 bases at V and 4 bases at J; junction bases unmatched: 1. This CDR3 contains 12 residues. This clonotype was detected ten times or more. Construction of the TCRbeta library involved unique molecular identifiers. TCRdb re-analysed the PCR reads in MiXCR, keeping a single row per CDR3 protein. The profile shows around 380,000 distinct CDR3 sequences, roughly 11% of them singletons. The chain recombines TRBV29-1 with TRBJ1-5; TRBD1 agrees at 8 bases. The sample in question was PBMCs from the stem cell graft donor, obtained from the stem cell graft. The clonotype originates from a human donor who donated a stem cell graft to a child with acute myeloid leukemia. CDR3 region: CSVRQGNQPQHF. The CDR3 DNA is TGCAGCGTTCGACAGGGGAATCAGCCCCAGCATTTT.